These 20 T cell receptor beta chains were all obtained from the same sample, sequenced in a study of blood T cell repertoires in COVID-19. Some clones are missing from TCRdb's copy, which holds only in-frame ones; the method was immunoSEQ multiplex PCR. This sample yields about 200,000 clones, of which around 89% are seen a single time; roughly 8.8% belongs to the top ten. Sequencing was performed on PBMCs or T cells enriched from blood (not recorded which). These receptors were obtained from a young woman who had recovered from COVID-19.

The chain has TRBV3-1 (or the pseudogene TRBV3-2) and TRBJ2-3; possible D gene TRBD2, 5 bases. Germline assignment: CDR1 LGHDT and CDR2 YNNKEL (reference sequence). The ends were cut back, 1 base at V and 4 bases at J, with 9 bases in the middle. The CDR3 has 14 amino acids. The CDR3 loop reads CASSQGGYSDTQYF. CDR3 DNA: TGTGCCAGCAGCCAAGGAGGGTACTCAGATACGCAGTATTTT.

The count of this clone is one. CDR3 region: CASSLEGALGYEQYF. CDR3 in DNA: TGTGCCAGCAGCTTAGAGGGGGCTCTGGGCTACGAGCAGTACTTC. The chain uses TRBV7-8 and TRBJ2-7; 7 bases are a match to TRBD1. The trim removed 1 base at V and 3 bases at J, leaving 6 bases unmatched. CDR3 length: 15 residues. The germline CDR1 and CDR2 sequences are SGHVS and FQNEAQ.

The chain recombines TRBV28 with TRBJ1-4; 7 bases align to TRBD1. Germline loops: CDR1 MDHEN, CDR2 SYDVKM. With 7 bases clipped from V and 0 bases from J, the junction kept 8 bases outside the gene matches. The CDR3 has 16 amino acids. The CDR3 protein is CASKAGGRTTNEKLFF. CDR3 nucleotides: TGTGCCAGCAAAGCAGGGGGACGGACAACTAATGAAAAACTGTTTTTT.

V is TRBV19 and J is TRBJ1-2; TRBD1 is a possible D gene (6 bases). CDR3 length: 15 amino acids. With 5 bases removed from V and 3 bases from J, the gap between germline ends came to 16 bases. Germline values: CDR1 LNHDA, CDR2 SQIVND (reference sequence). CDR3 in DNA: TGTGCCAGTAGTCAGGGGATGAACGGACACTATGGCTACACCTTC. Amino acids: CASSQGMNGHYGYTF.

This sequence joins TRBV10-3 and TRBJ1-3; 7 bases are shared with TRBD1. The CDR3 contains 15 residues. V was pared by 6 bases and J by 0 bases, with 5 bases of the junction left unmatched. The germline V gene encodes CDR1 ENHRY and CDR2 SYGVKD. The CDR3 DNA sequence: TGTGCCATCAGCGGGACAGTTCTCTCTGGAAACACCATATATTTT. It codes for CAISGTVLSGNTIYF.

V is TRBV28 and J is TRBJ2-3; 7 bases match TRBD1. The CDR3 totals 15 residues. The germline V gene encodes CDR1 MDHEN and CDR2 SYDVKM. The V and J ends lost 5 bases and 0 bases, in that order; junction bases with no gene match: 5. CDR3 protein: CASSGDSSSTDTQYF. In DNA form, the CDR3 reads TGTGCCAGCAGTGGGGACAGTTCTAGCACAGATACGCAGTATTTT.

This chain links TRBV27 with TRBJ1-2; the D gene is possibly TRBD1 (6 bases). The CDR3 is 15 amino acids. The V end was cut by 5 bases, the J end by 1 base, with 14 bases between. From germline, CDR1 is MNHEY and CDR2 SMNVEV (reference sequence). CDR3 DNA: TGTGCCAGCAGTCGGGGACAAAACGTTAACTATGGCTACACCTTC. This translates into CASSRGQNVNYGYTF.

The V and J genes are TRBV2 and TRBJ1-5, with D unclear. The CDR3 runs to 14 residues. Germline CDR1 and CDR2: SNHLY and FYNNEI. The V and J ends lost 1 base and 0 bases respectively, with 4 bases between them. CDR3 in amino acids: CASSEVSSNQPQHF. The DNA for the CDR3 is TGTGCCAGCAGTGAAGTCAGTAGCAATCAGCCCCAGCATTTT.

CDR3 nucleotides: TGTGCCAGTCTTTCGAGAGGCTACAATGAGCAGTTCTTC. Residues: CASLSRGYNEQFF. This rearrangement joins TRBV13 to TRBJ2-1; no reliable D call. V was clipped by 9 bases and J by 3 bases, with 12 bases between them. Germline values: CDR1 PRHDT, CDR2 FYEKMQ (reference sequence). The CDR3 consists of 13 residues.

The chain carries TRBV6-1 and TRBJ1-5, with D uncertain. V was pared by 0 bases and J by 4 bases, with 13 bases between. This CDR3 spans 16 amino acids. Germline V gene lookup returns CDR1 MNHNS and CDR2 SASEGT. The CDR3 loop is CASSEAGGVGNQPQHF. The CDR3 DNA is TGTGCCAGCAGTGAAGCGGGCGGGGTTGGGAATCAGCCCCAGCATTTT.

The chain couples TRBV24-1 to TRBJ2-7, with 10 bases that match TRBD1. V lost 3 bases, J lost 1 base, and 2 bases stayed unmatched. The CDR3 has 15 amino acids. In germline, CDR1 is KGHDR, CDR2 SFDVKD. This chain's CDR3 is CATSDPGQGSYEQYF. The CDR3 nucleotides read TGTGCCACCAGTGATCCGGGACAGGGGTCCTACGAGCAGTACTTC.

The gene calls are TRBV28 and TRBJ1-6; 7 bases are shared with TRBD1. The CDR3 covers 15 residues. Trimming at V came to 5 bases and at J to 0 bases, leaving 1 base not matched to a gene. Germline CDR1 reads MDHEN; CDR2 reads SYDVKM. CDR3 sequence (DNA): TGTGCCAGCAGTGGGGACAGCTCCTATAATTCACCCCTCCACTTT. This translates into CASSGDSSYNSPLHF. Based on the CDR3 plus reference TRBV28 and TRBJ1-6, the full variable domain is DVKVTQSSRYLVKRTGEKVFLECVQDMDHENMFWYRQDPGLGLRLIYFSYDVKMKEKGDIPEGYSVSREKKERFSLILESASTNQTSMYLCASSGDSSYNSPLHFGNGTRLTVT.

V and J are TRBV10-2 and TRBJ1-1; 9 positions agree with TRBD1. CDR1 and CDR2 from the germline V gene are WSHSY and SAAADI. After removal of 7 bases from V and 5 bases from J, the junction contained 8 bases not matched to a gene. This CDR3 has 14 residues. CDR3 region: CASTRTGGETEAFF. Written as DNA, the CDR3 is TGCGCCAGCACCCGTACAGGGGGCGAGACTGAAGCTTTCTTT.

The V gene is TRBV6-2 or TRBV6-3, the J gene TRBJ1-5, with 7 bases fitting TRBD1. Germline CDR1 is MNHEY and CDR2 is SVGEGT. The V and J ends lost 2 bases and 5 bases, in that order; junction bases with no gene match: 9. CDR3 length: 16 amino acids. The CDR3 DNA reads TGTGCCAGCAGTTACGCAGTGAGACAGGGTCATCAGCCCCAGCATTTT. Translated: CASSYAVRQGHQPQHF.

This clone was seen only a few times. The J gene is TRBJ2-2, the V gene TRBV19; no reliable D call. The germline V gene encodes CDR1 LNHDA and CDR2 SQIVND (reference sequence). Trimming removed 5 bases from V and 4 bases from J, with 8 bases in between. The CDR3 length is 13 residues. The CDR3 DNA reads as TGTGCCAGTAGTTTACAGCCCACCGGGGAGCTGTTTTTT. This translates into CASSLQPTGELFF.

This clone was seen only once. This chain uses TRBV4-2 with TRBJ2-7, with 13 bases aligning to TRBD2. The CDR3 contains 17 residues. The V gene's germline CDR1 is LGHNA and CDR2 YNFKEQ. Trimming removed 0 bases from V and 2 bases from J; junction bases left unmatched: 4. CDR3 protein: CASSQDGTSGAPYEQYF. The CDR3 coding sequence is TGTGCCAGCAGCCAAGACGGGACTAGCGGGGCCCCCTACGAGCAGTACTTC.

The V gene is TRBV11-2, the J gene TRBJ2-3; D gene uncertain. Per the germline V gene, CDR1 is SGHAT and CDR2 is FQNNGV. CDR3 length: 13 amino acids. V shed 5 bases and J shed 1 base, with 7 bases lying between them. The CDR3: CASSAAGTDTQYF. The CDR3 DNA follows: TGTGCCAGCAGCGCCGCGGGCACAGATACGCAGTATTTT.

The J gene is TRBJ1-2, the V gene TRBV2; D perhaps matches TRBD1 (6 bases). V lost 10 bases to trimming and J lost 8 bases, with 17 bases between them. Germline V gene sequence: CDR1 SNHLY, CDR2 FYNNEI. CDR3 length: 12 residues. CDR3 DNA sequence: TGTGCCAACAACAGGGACCCGGGGGGCTACACCTTC. This codes for CANNRDPGGYTF.

This sequence joins TRBV21-1 and TRBJ1-2; TRBD1 was called by the table and not checked on the DNA. TRBV21-1 is deemed a pseudogene. There are 16 residues in the CDR3. CDR3 in amino acids: CASSKAPGQGSYGYTF. DNA for the CDR3: TGTGCCAGCAGCAAAGCGCCGGGACAGGGGTCCTATGGCTACACCTTC.

The V call is TRBV10-1, the J call TRBJ1-5, with D possibly being TRBD1 (6 bases). Germline lookup yields CDR1 WNHNN and CDR2 SYGVQD (reference sequence). This CDR3 contains 15 residues. Deletions cut 6 bases from V and 3 bases from J, with 15 bases between. The CDR3 DNA is TGCGCCAGCAGAGGGGGGAGCGGGAACAATCAGCCCCAGCATTTT. Its protein is CASRGGSGNNQPQHF.